These 8 T cell receptor beta chains were sequenced from one sample in a study of long-term antiretroviral therapy in people with HIV (dated by TCRdb to between 2022 and 2023). Sequencing of the TRB variable region was done with the immunoSEQ hsTCRB v3.0 assay at survey level resolution. The immuneACCESS repertoire file appears here via TCRdb, limited to in-frame rearrangements. These files lack a portion of the clones; in checked studies, under half of the deficit traces to unresolved V genes, and the cause of the others is not known. This sample is represented by some 29,000 clones; around 87% of them were singletons. Roughly 4.1% of the sample lies in the top ten. The source was unsorted PBMCs, collected 0.5 years after starting antiretroviral therapy. The receptors here all came from a woman aged 18-35 years with HIV.

This clone was detected only a few times. The chain uses TRBV7-3 and TRBJ2-7; maybe TRBD2 (6 bases). Germline CDR1 SGHTA, CDR2 FQGTGA. Trimming took off 5 bases at V and 0 bases at J, with 11 bases between the two ends. The CDR3 totals 14 residues. Here the CDR3 DNA reads TGTGCCAGCAGCCCGGGACTGACCTCCTACGAGCAGTACTTC. It encodes CASSPGLTSYEQYF. Based on the CDR3 plus reference TRBV7-3 and TRBJ2-7, the full variable domain is GAGVSQTPSNKVTEKGKYVELRCDPISGHTALYWYRQSLGQGPEFLIYFQGTGAADDSGLPNDRFFAVRPEGSVSTLKIQRTERGDSAVYLCASSPGLTSYEQYFGPGTRLTVT.

The V and J genes are TRBV10-3 and TRBJ1-2; unclear D gene. Germline V gives CDR1 ENHRY, CDR2 SYGVKD. The length of the CDR3 is 12 residues. The V and J ends lost 1 base and 6 bases respectively, with 6 bases between them. CDR3 in amino acids: CAISEWADGYTF. The CDR3 nucleotides read TGTGCCATCAGTGAGTGGGCGGATGGCTACACCTTC.

The chain couples TRBV10-2 to TRBJ1-1; D possibly corresponds to TRBD1 (6 bases). V was pared by 3 bases and J by 6 bases, with 20 bases between. In germline, CDR1 is WSHSY, CDR2 SAAADI. The CDR3 runs to 16 residues. Here the CDR3 DNA reads TGCGCCAGCAGTGATGGGGGCCGAGGGACGAGCGCTGAAGCTTTCTTT. It translates to CASSDGGRGTSAEAFF.

The J gene is TRBJ2-7, the V gene TRBV7-6, with 7 bases identical to TRBD2. From germline, CDR1 is SGHVS and CDR2 FNYEAQ. Trimming at V came to 1 base and at J to 8 bases, leaving 11 bases not matched to a gene. This CDR3 region has 15 residues. CDR3 bases: TGTGCCAGCAGCTTAGACGGCGGGAGACCTCTCAAGCAGTACTTC. It is translated as CASSLDGGRPLKQYF.

The J gene is TRBJ1-1, the V gene TRBV27; a possible D gene is TRBD1 (5 bases). The germline V and J ends were trimmed by 6 bases and 0 bases, with 11 bases remaining between them. There are 14 residues in the CDR3. Germline lookup yields CDR1 MNHEY and CDR2 SMNVEV (reference sequence). CDR3 in DNA: TGTGCCAGCAGCTGGAGGGGTATGAACACTGAAGCTTTCTTT. Residues: CASSWRGMNTEAFF.

In the case of this clone: The sample holds other DNA sequences that translate to the same CDR3. This chain uses TRBV11-2 with TRBJ1-3; D not certain. V lost 0 bases, J lost 0 bases, and 12 bases lay in between. This CDR3 has 17 amino acids. CDR1 and CDR2 (germline): SGHAT, FQNNGV. The CDR3 region has the DNA TGTGCCAGCAGCTTAGATCAAGGCAGGTTCTCTGGAAACACCATATATTTT. This translates into CASSLDQGRFSGNTIYF.

The J gene is TRBJ2-7, the V gene TRBV6-1, with 9 bases aligning to TRBD1. Germline V gene lookup returns CDR1 MNHNS and CDR2 SASEGT. The CDR3 covers 14 residues. V shed 6 bases, J shed 2 bases, and the junction held 5 bases outside the gene matches. The CDR3 protein is CASSPRTGAYEQYF. The CDR3 DNA reads TGTGCCAGCAGCCCCCGGACAGGGGCCTACGAGCAGTACTTC.

The CDR3 sequence: CASSSFFRTVYNEQFF. The CDR3 DNA follows: TGTGCCAGCAGTTCCTTCTTCCGGACGGTTTACAATGAGCAGTTCTTC. The gene calls are TRBV27 and TRBJ2-1; D is unclear. The CDR3 has 16 amino acids. Germline CDR1 reads MNHEY; CDR2 reads SMNVEV (reference sequence). Trimming took 4 bases from V and 4 from J, leaving 17 bases between them.